This TCR beta chain was captured by sequencing in a study of OX40 agonist ivuxolimab in advanced cancers. Only in-frame clones appear in the TCRdb table, and some are missing; sequencing was by immunoSEQ multiplex PCR. The sample has about 45,000 clones, approximately 91% seen once. Cycle 7 day 1, cycle 4 day 1, and baseline were the timepoints at which blood was sampled. Germline V CDR1 and CDR2: SEHNR, FQNEAQ (reference sequence). This CDR3 is 13 amino acids long. With 5 bases removed from V and 5 bases from J, the gap between germline ends came to 12 bases. In the case of this clone: Its antigen is currently unknown.

Findings of the study overall: Some patients who did not respond also had low normalized T-cell clonal expansion.

The receptor was derived from an adult with an advanced solid tumor such as melanoma, head and neck, liver or kidney cancer. The rearrangement uses TRBV7-9 and TRBJ1-2, with D perhaps TRBD1 (5 bases). The source material was CD4+ or CD8+ T cells sorted from blood, sampled in a trial of the OX40 agonist ivuxolimab. The CDR3 loop reads CASSGTLTYGYTF. CDR3 bases: TGTGCCAGCAGCGGGACTCTTACTTATGGCTACACCTTC.